This T cell receptor beta chain was captured by sequencing in a study of cytomegalovirus exposure and HLA in healthy donors. Sequenced by immunoSEQ multiplex PCR; TCRdb stores in-frame clones only, minus some. In the table there are approximately 300,000 clones, 86% of which are singletons. The CDR3 loop spans 17 amino acids. V shed 0 bases and J shed 4 bases, with 14 bases lying between them. Germline V lookup: CDR1 SGHDT, CDR2 YYEEEE. Sequenced material: PBMCs. V gene TRBV5-6 combines with J gene TRBJ2-6; a weak D match, TRBD1 (5 bases). The receptor's source is a young woman in good health and CMV-seronegative. CDR3 DNA: TGTGCCAGCAGCTTGGTTGACAGCCCAAGGGGGGCCAACGTCCTGACTTTC. Its protein product is CASSLVDSPRGANVLTF.